Each of the 5 T cell receptor beta chains below was sequenced from the same sample in a study of T cell repertoires and HLA-DP antigens. Repertoires were generated with immunoSEQ multiplex PCR, while TCRdb's copy carries only in-frame clones and drops some. The sample includes 90,000 to 130,000 clones, approximately 92% seen only once; the top ten take around 0.3%. These receptors are not linked to any known antigen. Sequenced material: CD4+ T cells from PBMCs. Source of these receptors: a woman between 18 and 29 years old in good health and CMV-seronegative.

V and J are TRBV27 and TRBJ1-1, with TRBD1 identical over 7 bases. Trimming took 3 bases from V and 1 from J; bases not matched to a gene: 2. Germline loops: CDR1 MNHEY, CDR2 SMNVEV (reference sequence). The length of the CDR3 is 14 residues. CDR3 sequence: CASSLGQKNTEAFF. The CDR3, as DNA: TGTGCCAGCAGTTTGGGACAGAAGAACACTGAAGCTTTCTTT.

The rearrangement uses TRBV28 and TRBJ2-7; the D gene is possibly TRBD2 (5 bases). The CDR3 covers 14 residues. Germline lookup yields CDR1 MDHEN and CDR2 SYDVKM. Deletions cut 11 bases from V and 1 base from J, with 18 bases between. CDR3: CASHGLKHSYEQYF. The CDR3 bases are TGTGCCTCCCACGGACTCAAACATTCCTACGAGCAGTACTTC.

CDR3 loop: CASSGGRRNTEAFF. In DNA, the CDR3 is TGTGCCAGCAGTGGTGGCAGGAGAAACACTGAAGCTTTCTTT. This rearrangement joins TRBV28 to TRBJ1-1, with no clear D. This CDR3 has 14 residues. The germline V gene encodes CDR1 MDHEN and CDR2 SYDVKM. V dropped 5 bases and J dropped 2 bases, with 12 bases sitting between them.

This clone was detected only once. V gene TRBV30 combines with J gene TRBJ2-7; possible D gene TRBD2, 5 bases. Trimming pared 4 bases from V and 1 base from J, leaving 17 bases between. The length of the CDR3 is 15 residues. Germline V gives CDR1 GTSNPN, CDR2 SVGIG (reference sequence). CDR3 in DNA: TGTGCCTGGATTCAAAGCCCGGGGAAGTCCTACGAGCAGTACTTC. It translates to CAWIQSPGKSYEQYF.

CDR3 nucleotides: TGTGCCACCAGAAGTGGCGGAGGAAACACCATATATTTT. Its translation is CATRSGGGNTIYF. The chain uses TRBV19 and TRBJ1-3; D uncertain. The CDR3 sequence is 13 residues long. The germline gives CDR1 LNHDA, CDR2 SQIVND (reference sequence). V was cut by 10 bases and J by 4 bases, with 14 bases left in between.